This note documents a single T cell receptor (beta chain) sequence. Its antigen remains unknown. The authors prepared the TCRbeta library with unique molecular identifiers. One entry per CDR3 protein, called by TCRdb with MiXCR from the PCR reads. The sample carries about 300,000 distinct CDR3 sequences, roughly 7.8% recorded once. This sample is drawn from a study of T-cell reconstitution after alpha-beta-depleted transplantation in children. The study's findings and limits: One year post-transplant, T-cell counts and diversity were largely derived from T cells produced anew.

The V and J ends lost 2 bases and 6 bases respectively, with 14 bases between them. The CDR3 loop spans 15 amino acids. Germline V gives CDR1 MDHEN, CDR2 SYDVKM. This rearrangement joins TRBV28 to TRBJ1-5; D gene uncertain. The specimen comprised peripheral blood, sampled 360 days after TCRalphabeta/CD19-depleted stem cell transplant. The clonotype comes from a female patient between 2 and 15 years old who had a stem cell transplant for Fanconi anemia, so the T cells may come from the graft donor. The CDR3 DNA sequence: TGTGCCAGCAGTTTACGGCAGGCCCTCTTTCAGCCCCAGCATTTT. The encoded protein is CASSLRQALFQPQHF.